The rows below give T cell receptor beta chains drawn from one sample of a study of cytomegalovirus exposure and HLA in healthy donors. Only in-frame clones appear in the TCRdb table, and some are missing; sequencing was by immunoSEQ multiplex PCR. This sample has fewer than 200,000 clones, with around 80% found just once. Sequenced input: PBMCs. The origin of the receptors is a woman between 25 and 40 years old in good health and CMV-seronegative. Both conserved end residues are part of each CDR3. D genes are given only for firm matches. Size is stated for part of the rows, as once, few or many counts, or as a class when the clone is expanded.

>TRBV7-9|TRBJ2-7|-|13|TRBD1
TGTGCCAGCAGCTATGGGACAGCCTACGAGCAGTACTTC
CASSYGTAYEQYF
>TRBV7-8|TRBJ2-3|-|15|TRBD2
TGTGCCAGCAGGGACCCTAGCGGGAGAACAGATACGCAGTATTTT
CASRDPSGRTDTQYF
>TRBV6-5|TRBJ1-2|-|15|-
TGTGCCAGCAGTTACTCGGCGGAACCTCCGTATGGCTACACCTTC
CASSYSAEPPYGYTF
>TRBV29-1|TRBJ1-1|-|13|-
TGCAGCGTCGCTCACCGGGTTAACACTGAAGCTTTCTTT
CSVAHRVNTEAFF
>TRBV27|TRBJ2-6|-|17|-
TGTGCCAGCAGTTTGTCGGGTTTCCCCTCTGGGGCCAACGGCCTGACTTTC
CASSLSGFPSGANGLTF
>TRBV11-2|TRBJ2-7|-|14|TRBD2
TGTGCCAGCAGCTATAGCGGGAGTCCCTACGAGCAGTACTTC
CASSYSGSPYEQYF
>TRBV4-2|TRBJ2-1|-|16|TRBD1
TGTGCCAGCAGCCAAGCGGGGGACAGGCCATTTGATGAGCAGTTCTTC
CASSQAGDRPFDEQFF
>TRBV9|TRBJ1-1|-|17|TRBD1
TGTGCCAGCAGCGTAGTGGGGACAGGGGTCTTGAACACTGAAGCTTTCTTT
CASSVVGTGVLNTEAFF
>TRBV19|TRBJ2-7|few|15|TRBD2
TGTGCCAGTAGTACTACGGCGGGAGGGCCCTACGAGCAGTACTTC
CASSTTAGGPYEQYF
>TRBV28|TRBJ2-1|once|16|TRBD1
TGTGCCAGCAGGCCTCGTGTCGGGACAGGGGGATATGAGCAGTTCTTC
CASRPRVGTGGYEQFF
>TRBV30|TRBJ2-4|-|20|TRBD2
TGTGCCTGGAGTCGGTTGAGGACTAGCGGGAGTCAGAATCGCGGGAACATTCAGTACTTC
CAWSRLRTSGSQNRGNIQYF
>TRBV19|TRBJ2-1|-|14|TRBD2
TGTGCCAGTAGATTTAGCGGGAGCGGCAATGAGCAGTTCTTC
CASRFSGSGNEQFF
>TRBV9|TRBJ2-1|-|15|TRBD1
TGTGCCAGCAGCGTCGGGACAGGGACCTACAATGAGCAGTTCTTC
CASSVGTGTYNEQFF
>TRBV5-5|TRBJ2-6|-|15|-
TGTGCCAGCAGCGGACAGTTCGCTGGGGCCAACGGCCTGACTTTC
CASSGQFAGANGLTF
>TRBV7-6|TRBJ2-7|-|16|-
TGTGCCAGCAGCGACGTCCGTGGGCAGAGGGCCTACGAGCAGTACTTC
CASSDVRGQRAYEQYF
>TRBV28|TRBJ1-4|-|12|TRBD1
TGTGCCAGCAGTCTGAAGGACAGGGCACTGTTTTTT
CASSLKDRALFF
>TRBV19|TRBJ2-7|-|15|-
TGTGCCAGTAGTACCTCCGACGTAAGGGGCTACGAGCAGTACTTC
CASSTSDVRGYEQYF
>TRBV7-8|TRBJ1-5|once|15|-
TGTGCCAGCAGCTTACGACCGACTCTCAATCAGCCCCAGCATTTT
CASSLRPTLNQPQHF
>TRBV11-3|TRBJ2-3|-|17|TRBD2
TGTGCCAGCAGCTTAGGCGGTAGCGGGGGGGCAGCAGATACGCAGTATTTT
CASSLGGSGGAADTQYF
>TRBV5-1|TRBJ2-1|-|15|TRBD2
TGCGCCAGCAGCTTAACTAGCGGGGGGGCGGGTGAGCAGTTCTTC
CASSLTSGGAGEQFF
>TRBV7-2|TRBJ2-4|-|14|TRBD2
TGTGCCAGCAGCCCGGGACTAGCGGGGGGGCTTCAGTACTTC
CASSPGLAGGLQYF
>TRBV4-2|TRBJ2-7|-|14|TRBD2
TGTGCCAGCAGCCAGAGCGGGAGCGCCTACGAGCAGTACTTC
CASSQSGSAYEQYF
>TRBV6-5|TRBJ1-2|few|12|-
TGTGCCAGCAGTGGGACTTCCTATGGCTACACCTTC
CASSGTSYGYTF
>TRBV19|TRBJ2-3|-|14|-
TGTGCCAGTAGCCTATTCCAGGGATTAGATACGCAGTATTTT
CASSLFQGLDTQYF
>TRBV11-3|TRBJ2-5|-|14|TRBD1
TGTGCCAGCAGCCTAAGACAGGGACAAGAGACCCAGTACTTC
CASSLRQGQETQYF
>TRBV5-8|TRBJ1-5|-|17|-
TGTGCCAGCAGCTTCGCGGGGGGAACAGATAGCAATCAGCCCCAGCATTTT
CASSFAGGTDSNQPQHF
>TRBV5-6|TRBJ2-7|-|13|-
TGTGCCAGCAGCACACCGACACTCTACGAGCAGTACTTC
CASSTPTLYEQYF
>TRBV6-1|TRBJ1-5|-|14|TRBD1
TGTGCCAGCAACCTAGACAGGGGGATTCAGCCCCAGCATTTT
CASNLDRGIQPQHF
>TRBV27|TRBJ2-7|-|14|-
TGTGCCAGCATAGGGGGGGCGCTTCTTTCCGAGCAGTACTTC
CASIGGALLSEQYF
>TRBV27|TRBJ2-3|-|16|TRBD2
TGTGCCAGCAGTTCGTTAGCGGGAGGCCGCACAGATACGCAGTATTTT
CASSSLAGGRTDTQYF
>TRBV14|TRBJ2-7|once|15|TRBD1
TGTGCCAGCAGCGACCGCCGACAGGGCTCCTACGAGCAGTACTTC
CASSDRRQGSYEQYF
>TRBV19|TRBJ1-2|-|14|-
TGTGCCAGTAGTAAACAGGCCCCCCTCTATGGCTACACCTTC
CASSKQAPLYGYTF
>TRBV7-9|TRBJ1-3|-|17|TRBD1
TGTGCCAGCAGCGGTGTTCGGGACAGTAACTCTGGAAACACCATATATTTT
CASSGVRDSNSGNTIYF
>TRBV12-5|TRBJ2-2|-|13|TRBD1
TGTGCTAGTGGTCGAACAGGGGGCGGGGAGCTGTTTTTT
CASGRTGGGELFF
>TRBV6-5|TRBJ1-1|-|15|-
TGTGCCAGCAGATCCGACTTACAGGTGAACACTGAAGCTTTCTTT
CASRSDLQVNTEAFF
>TRBV7-2|TRBJ2-7|once|15|TRBD2
TGTGCCAGCAGGCCTACTAGCGGGAGTAACTACGAGCAGTACTTC
CASRPTSGSNYEQYF
>TRBV7-2|TRBJ2-3|-|15|TRBD2
TGTGCCAGCAGCTCATCCCGGGGGGGCACAGATACGCAGTATTTT
CASSSSRGGTDTQYF
>TRBV5-1|TRBJ2-3|-|16|TRBD1
TGCGCCAGCCGCCTTATGACAGGGGGTTCGACAGATACGCAGTATTTT
CASRLMTGGSTDTQYF
>TRBV5-4|TRBJ2-4|-|14|-
TGTGCCAGCAGCGTAGACAGGGGAGGGGGCAGTCAGTACTTC
CASSVDRGGGSQYF
>TRBV28|TRBJ1-2|-|16|-
TGTGCCAGCAGTTCCTCCCTCACAGGGTTTGGATATGGCTACACCTTC
CASSSSLTGFGYGYTF
>TRBV29-1|TRBJ2-2|-|16|-
TGCAGCGTTGAAAGTTGGGCTAGCGACAACACCGGGGAGCTGTTTTTT
CSVESWASDNTGELFF
>TRBV28|TRBJ2-2|-|12|-
TGTGCCAGCAGTTTATTATCCGGGGAGCTGTTTTTT
CASSLLSGELFF
>TRBV9|TRBJ2-3|-|15|TRBD2
TGTGCCAGCAGCGTCGGACTAGCGGATACAGATACGCAGTATTTT
CASSVGLADTDTQYF
>TRBV19|TRBJ2-1|-|17|-
TGTGCCAGTAGTATCTCCTCGGTTGCTAGCTCCTACAATGAGCAGTTCTTC
CASSISSVASSYNEQFF
>TRBV7-9|TRBJ2-2|-|16|TRBD2
TGTGCCAGCAGCTTCCGACTAGCGGGGACCACCGGGGAGCTGTTTTTT
CASSFRLAGTTGELFF
>TRBV5-4|TRBJ2-2|few|16|TRBD2
TGTGCCAGCAGAACTGCTAGCGGGATTAACACCGGGGAGCTGTTTTTT
CASRTASGINTGELFF
>TRBV4-2|TRBJ1-1|-|16|TRBD1
TGTGCCAGCAGCCAAGCGCCTGACAGGGGAGACGCTGAAGCTTTCTTT
CASSQAPDRGDAEAFF
>TRBV12-5|TRBJ2-1|few|16|-
TGTGCTAGTGCCCTAGTGGGGGGGGCGATGGTCAATGAGCAGTTCTTC
CASALVGGAMVNEQFF
>TRBV5-4|TRBJ2-5|-|12|-
TGTGCCAGCAGCTTGGCGGAGGAGACCCAGTACTTC
CASSLAEETQYF
>TRBV7-9|TRBJ2-5|-|14|-
TGTGCCAGCAGCGGAGGGCCGATAGTGGAGACCCAGTACTTC
CASSGGPIVETQYF
>TRBV27|TRBJ2-1|once|11|-
TGTGCCAGCAGATTTAGCAATGAGCAGTTCTTC
CASRFSNEQFF
>TRBV14|TRBJ2-7|-|12|-
TGTGCCAGCAGCCATGGGAGGTACGAGCAGTACTTC
CASSHGRYEQYF
>TRBV15|TRBJ2-3|-|14|TRBD2
TGTGCCATTCCGGGGGGATCTAGCACAGATACGCAGTATTTT
CAIPGGSSTDTQYF
>TRBV5-1|TRBJ1-5|few|14|TRBD1
TGCGCCAGCAGCCTGACAGGGAGCAATCAGCCCCAGCATTTT
CASSLTGSNQPQHF